This T cell receptor (beta chain) was identified during a study of beta chain features in type 1 diabetes. Findings of the study overall: Within each of all four CD4+ subsets, Type 1 diabetes patients had TCRB CDR3s that were moderately but significantly shorter.

Since all of the isolated RNA was reverse transcribed, expressed TCRB transcripts were what got sequenced. Libraries were prepared by immunoSEQ multiplex PCR; TCRdb keeps only in-frame clonotypes and omits some of them. Of under 130,000 clones in the sample, 25% to 30% were seen once. Remarks on this clone: Its antigen is not identified.

Sequenced material: central memory CD4+ T cells from blood. The sequence was collected from a young woman with type 1 diabetes.

The CDR3 DNA reads TGTGCCAGCAGTACTAGAGAGACCCAGTACTTC. Translation: CASSTRETQYF. This chain uses TRBV6-5 with TRBJ2-5, with D possibly matching TRBD2 (5 bases). Trimming removed 5 bases from V and 4 bases from J, with 5 bases in between. The germline gives CDR1 MNHEY, CDR2 SVGAGI. The CDR3 extends over 11 amino acids.